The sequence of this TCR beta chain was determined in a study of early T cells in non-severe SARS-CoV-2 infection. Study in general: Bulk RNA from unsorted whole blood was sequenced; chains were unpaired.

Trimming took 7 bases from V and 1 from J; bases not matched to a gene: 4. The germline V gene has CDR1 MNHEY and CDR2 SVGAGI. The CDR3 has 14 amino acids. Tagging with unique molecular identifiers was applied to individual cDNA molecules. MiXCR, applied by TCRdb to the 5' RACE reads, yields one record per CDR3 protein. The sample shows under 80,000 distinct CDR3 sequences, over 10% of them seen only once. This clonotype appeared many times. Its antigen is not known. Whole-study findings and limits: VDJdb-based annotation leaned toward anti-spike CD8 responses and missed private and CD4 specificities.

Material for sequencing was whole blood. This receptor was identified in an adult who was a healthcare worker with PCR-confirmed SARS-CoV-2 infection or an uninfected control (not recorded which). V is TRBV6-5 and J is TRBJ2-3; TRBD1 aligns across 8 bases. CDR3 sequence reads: CASTGQGGTDTQYF. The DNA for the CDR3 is TGTGCCAGCACCGGACAGGGCGGCACAGATACGCAGTATTTT.